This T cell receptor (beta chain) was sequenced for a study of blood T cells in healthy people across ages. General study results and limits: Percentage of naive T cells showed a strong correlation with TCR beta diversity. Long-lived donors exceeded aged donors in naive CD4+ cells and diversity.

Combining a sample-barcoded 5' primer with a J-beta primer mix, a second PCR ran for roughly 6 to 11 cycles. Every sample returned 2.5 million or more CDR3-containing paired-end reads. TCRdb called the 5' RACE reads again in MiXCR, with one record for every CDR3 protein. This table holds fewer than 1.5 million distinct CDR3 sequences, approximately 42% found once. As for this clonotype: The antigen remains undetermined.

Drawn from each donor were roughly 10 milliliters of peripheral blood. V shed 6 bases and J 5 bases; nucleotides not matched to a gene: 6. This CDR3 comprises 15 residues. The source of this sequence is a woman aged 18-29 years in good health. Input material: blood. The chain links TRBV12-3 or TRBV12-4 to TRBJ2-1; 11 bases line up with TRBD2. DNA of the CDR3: TGTGCCAGCAGCAAAGCGACTAGCGGGAACAATGAGCAGTTCTTC. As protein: CASSKATSGNNEQFF.